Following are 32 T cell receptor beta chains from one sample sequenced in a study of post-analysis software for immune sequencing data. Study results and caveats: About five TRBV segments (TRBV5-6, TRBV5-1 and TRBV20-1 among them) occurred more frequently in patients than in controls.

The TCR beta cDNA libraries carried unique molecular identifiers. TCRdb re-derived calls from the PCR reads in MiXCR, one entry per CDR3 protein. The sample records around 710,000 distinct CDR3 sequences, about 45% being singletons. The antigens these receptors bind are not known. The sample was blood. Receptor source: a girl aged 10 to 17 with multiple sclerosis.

The CDR3 DNA follows: TGCAGTGCCCAGGACTACAATGAGCAGTTCTTC. Protein product: CSAQDYNEQFF. The chain joins TRBV20-1 to TRBJ2-1; no definite D call. Trimming removed 6 bases from V and 3 bases from J, with 6 bases in between. Germline V gene data show CDR1 as DFQATT and CDR2 as SNEGSKA (reference sequence). The CDR3 totals 11 residues.

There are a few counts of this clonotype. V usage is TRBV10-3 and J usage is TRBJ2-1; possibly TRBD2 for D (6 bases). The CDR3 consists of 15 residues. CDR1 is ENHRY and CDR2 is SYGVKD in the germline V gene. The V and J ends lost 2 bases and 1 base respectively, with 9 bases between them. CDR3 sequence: CAISEVGGSYNEQFF. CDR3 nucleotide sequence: TGTGCCATCAGTGAGGTTGGGGGGTCCTACAATGAGCAGTTCTTC.

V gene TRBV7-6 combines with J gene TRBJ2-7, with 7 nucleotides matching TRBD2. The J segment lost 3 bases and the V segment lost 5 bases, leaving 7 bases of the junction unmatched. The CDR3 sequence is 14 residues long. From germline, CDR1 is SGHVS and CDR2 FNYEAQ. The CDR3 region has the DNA TGTGCCAGCAGCCTGACTAGCCGAAACTACGAGCAGTACTTC. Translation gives CASSLTSRNYEQYF.

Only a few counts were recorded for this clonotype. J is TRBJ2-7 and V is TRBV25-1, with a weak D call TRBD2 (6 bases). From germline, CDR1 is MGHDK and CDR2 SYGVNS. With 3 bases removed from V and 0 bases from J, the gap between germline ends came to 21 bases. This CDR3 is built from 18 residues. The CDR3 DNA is TGTGCCAGCAGTGAGTTTTGGGGGAGCGGGTACCGCTCCTACGAGCAGTACTTC. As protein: CASSEFWGSGYRSYEQYF.

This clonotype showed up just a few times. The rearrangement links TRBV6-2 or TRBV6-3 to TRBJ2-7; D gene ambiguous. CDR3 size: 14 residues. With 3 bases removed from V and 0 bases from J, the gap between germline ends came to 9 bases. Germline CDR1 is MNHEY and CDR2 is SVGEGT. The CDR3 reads CASSYPTNSYEQYF. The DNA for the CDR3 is TGTGCCAGCAGTTATCCCACTAACTCCTACGAGCAGTACTTC.

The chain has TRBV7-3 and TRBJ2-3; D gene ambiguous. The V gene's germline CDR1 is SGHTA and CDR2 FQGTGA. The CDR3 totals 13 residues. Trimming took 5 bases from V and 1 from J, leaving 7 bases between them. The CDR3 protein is CASSIPGTDTQYF. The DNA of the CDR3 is TGTGCCAGCAGCATACCGGGCACAGATACGCAGTATTTT.

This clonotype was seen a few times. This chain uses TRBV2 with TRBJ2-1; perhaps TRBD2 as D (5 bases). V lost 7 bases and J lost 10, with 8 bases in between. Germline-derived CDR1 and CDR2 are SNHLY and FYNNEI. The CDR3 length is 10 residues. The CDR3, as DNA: TGTGCCAGCACTGAGGGCGAGCAGTTCTTC. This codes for CASTEGEQFF. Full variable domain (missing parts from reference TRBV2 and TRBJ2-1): EPEVTQTPSHQVTQMGQEVILRCVPISNHLYFYWYRQILGQKVEFLVSFYNNEISEKSEIFDDQFSVERPDGSNFTLKIRSTKLEDSAMYFCASTEGEQFFGPGTRLTVL.

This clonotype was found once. The DNA for the CDR3 is TGTGCCAGCAGCCATATAACCTCGGGACGGCCAACTGAAGCTTTCTTT. This encodes CASSHITSGRPTEAFF. The chain couples TRBV11-1 to TRBJ1-1; TRBD1 might be the D (5 bases). CDR3 length: 16 amino acids. The V end lost 5 bases, the J end lost 5 bases, and 21 bases lay between the germline ends. The germline V gene encodes CDR1 SGHAT and CDR2 FQDESV (reference sequence).

Here the CDR3 reads CASSWVGGGEQYF. The CDR3 DNA is TGTGCCAGCAGTTGGGTGGGAGGGGGCGAGCAGTACTTC. The chain is built from TRBV6-5 and TRBJ2-7; tentative D call: TRBD2 (7 bases). Germline assignment: CDR1 MNHEY and CDR2 SVGAGI. V lost 4 bases to trimming and J lost 6 bases, with 13 bases between them. This CDR3 spans 13 amino acids.

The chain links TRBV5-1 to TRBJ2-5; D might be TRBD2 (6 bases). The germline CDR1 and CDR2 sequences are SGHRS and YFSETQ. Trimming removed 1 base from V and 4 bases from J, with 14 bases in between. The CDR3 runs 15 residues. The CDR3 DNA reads TGCGCCAGCAGCTTGAACCCTAGCGCCCCAGAGACCCAGTACTTC. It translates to CASSLNPSAPETQYF.

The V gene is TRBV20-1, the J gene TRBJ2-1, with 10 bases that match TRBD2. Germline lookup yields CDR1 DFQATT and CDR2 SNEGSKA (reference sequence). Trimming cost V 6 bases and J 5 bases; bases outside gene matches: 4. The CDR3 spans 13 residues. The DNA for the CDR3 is TGCAGTGCCGGGACTAGCGAAGACAATGAGCAGTTCTTC. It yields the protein CSAGTSEDNEQFF.

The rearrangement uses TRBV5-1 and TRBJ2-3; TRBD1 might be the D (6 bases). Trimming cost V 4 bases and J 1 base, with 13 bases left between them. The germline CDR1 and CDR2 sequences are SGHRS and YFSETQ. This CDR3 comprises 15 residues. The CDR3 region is CASSVQGRGTDTQYF. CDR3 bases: TGCGCCAGCAGCGTACAGGGTAGGGGCACAGATACGCAGTATTTT.

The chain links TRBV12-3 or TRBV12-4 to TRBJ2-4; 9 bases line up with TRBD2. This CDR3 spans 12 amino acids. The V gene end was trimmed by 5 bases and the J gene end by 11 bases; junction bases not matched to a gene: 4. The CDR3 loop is CASSDSGSVQYF. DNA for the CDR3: TGTGCCAGCAGTGATAGCGGGAGCGTTCAGTACTTC.

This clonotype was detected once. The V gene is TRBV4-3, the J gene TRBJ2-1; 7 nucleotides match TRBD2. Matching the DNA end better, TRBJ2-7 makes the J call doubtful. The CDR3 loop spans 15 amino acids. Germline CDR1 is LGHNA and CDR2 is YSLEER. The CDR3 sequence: CASSQVGGSYNEQYF. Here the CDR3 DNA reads TGCGCCAGCAGCCAAGTGGGGGGGTCCTACAATGAGCAGTACTTC.

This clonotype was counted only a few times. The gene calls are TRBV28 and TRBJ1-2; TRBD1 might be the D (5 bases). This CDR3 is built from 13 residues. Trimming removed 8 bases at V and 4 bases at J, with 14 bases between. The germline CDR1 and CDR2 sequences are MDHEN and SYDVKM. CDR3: CASGGATVYGYTF. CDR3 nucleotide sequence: TGTGCCAGCGGTGGGGCAACAGTCTATGGCTACACCTTC.

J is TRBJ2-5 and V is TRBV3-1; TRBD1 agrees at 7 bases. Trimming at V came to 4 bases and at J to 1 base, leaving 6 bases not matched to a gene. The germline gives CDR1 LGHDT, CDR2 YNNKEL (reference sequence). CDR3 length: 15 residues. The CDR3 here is CASSPGQAGQETQYF. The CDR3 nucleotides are TGTGCCAGCAGCCCAGGACAGGCAGGCCAAGAGACCCAGTACTTC.

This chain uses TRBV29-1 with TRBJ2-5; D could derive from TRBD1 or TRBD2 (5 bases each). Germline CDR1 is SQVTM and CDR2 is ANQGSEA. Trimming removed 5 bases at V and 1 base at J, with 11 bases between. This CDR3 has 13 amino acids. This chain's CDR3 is CSVFSGTQETQYF. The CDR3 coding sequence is TGCAGCGTTTTTTCGGGGACCCAAGAGACCCAGTACTTC.

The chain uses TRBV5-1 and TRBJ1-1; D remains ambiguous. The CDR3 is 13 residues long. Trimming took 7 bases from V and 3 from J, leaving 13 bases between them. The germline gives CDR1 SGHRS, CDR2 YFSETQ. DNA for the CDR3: TGCGCCAGCGGAGAACGGGTGGACACTGAAGCTTTCTTT. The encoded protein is CASGERVDTEAFF.

The CDR3 DNA is TGCGCCAGCAGCTTTGGGACTAACAATGAGCAGTTCTTC. Translating it yields CASSFGTNNEQFF. This sequence joins TRBV5-1 and TRBJ2-1; the match to TRBD2 covers 7 bases. Trimming took 2 bases from V and 5 from J; bases not matched to a gene: 1. Germline V gene lookup returns CDR1 SGHRS and CDR2 YFSETQ. The CDR3 spans 13 residues. Variable domain in full (rest from reference TRBV5-1 and TRBJ2-1): KAGVTQTPRYLIKTRGQQVTLSCSPISGHRSVSWYQQTPGQGLQFLFEYFSETQRNKGNFPGRFSGRQFSNSRSEMNVSTLELGDSALYLCASSFGTNNEQFFGPGTRLTVL.

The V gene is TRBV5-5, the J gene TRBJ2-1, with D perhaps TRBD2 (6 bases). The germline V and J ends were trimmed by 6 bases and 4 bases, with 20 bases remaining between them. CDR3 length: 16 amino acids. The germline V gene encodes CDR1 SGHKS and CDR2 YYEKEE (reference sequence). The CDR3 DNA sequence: TGTGCCAGCATCCCGGGACTTCCGACATATTACAATGAGCAGTTCTTC. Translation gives CASIPGLPTYYNEQFF.

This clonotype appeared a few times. In nucleotides, the CDR3 is TGTGCCAGCATGGTAGCGGGAGGGTCCTACGAGCAGTACTTC. This translates into CASMVAGGSYEQYF. J is TRBJ2-7 and V is TRBV12-3 or TRBV12-4; TRBD2 aligns across 11 bases. The V segment lost 7 bases and the J segment 1 base; nucleotides outside the gene matches: 3. The CDR3 is 14 residues long.

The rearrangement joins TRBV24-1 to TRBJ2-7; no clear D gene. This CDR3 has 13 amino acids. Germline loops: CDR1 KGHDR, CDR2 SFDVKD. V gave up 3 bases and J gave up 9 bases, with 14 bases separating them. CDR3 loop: CATSDLVSHRQYF. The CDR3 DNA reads TGTGCCACCAGTGATCTTGTTTCGCATCGGCAGTACTTC.

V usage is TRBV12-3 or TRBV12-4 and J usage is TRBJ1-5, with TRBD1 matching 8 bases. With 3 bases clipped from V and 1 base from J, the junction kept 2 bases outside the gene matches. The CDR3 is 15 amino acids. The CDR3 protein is CASSLGQASNQPQHF. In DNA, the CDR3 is TGTGCCAGCAGTTTGGGACAGGCGAGCAATCAGCCCCAGCATTTT.

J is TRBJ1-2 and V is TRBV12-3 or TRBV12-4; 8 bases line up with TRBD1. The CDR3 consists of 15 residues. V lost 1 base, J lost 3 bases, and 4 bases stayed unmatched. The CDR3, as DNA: TGTGCCAGCAGTTTAGAGACAGGGGCGTACTATGGCTACACCTTC. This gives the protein CASSLETGAYYGYTF.

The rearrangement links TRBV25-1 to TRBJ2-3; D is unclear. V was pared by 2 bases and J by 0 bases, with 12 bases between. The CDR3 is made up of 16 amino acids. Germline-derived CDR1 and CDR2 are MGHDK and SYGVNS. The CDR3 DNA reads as TGTGCCAGCAGTGAAGAGGAAGCAACTAGCACAGATACGCAGTATTTT. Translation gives CASSEEEATSTDTQYF.

In nucleotides, the CDR3 is TGTGCCAGCAGCTTCCAACGGACAGGGGACGAGCAGTACTTC. Residues: CASSFQRTGDEQYF. The chain employs TRBV7-2 and TRBJ2-7; 9 bases map to TRBD1. Germline CDR1 reads SGHTA; CDR2 reads FQGNSA. The CDR3 sequence is 14 residues long. V lost 3 bases and J lost 5; bases outside the gene matches: 5.

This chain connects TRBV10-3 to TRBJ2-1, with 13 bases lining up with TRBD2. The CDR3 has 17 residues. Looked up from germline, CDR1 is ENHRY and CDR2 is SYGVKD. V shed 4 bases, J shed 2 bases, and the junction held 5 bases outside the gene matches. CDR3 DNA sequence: TGTGCCATCAGTGGGACTAGCGGGAGCATCACCTACAATGAGCAGTTCTTC. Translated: CAISGTSGSITYNEQFF.

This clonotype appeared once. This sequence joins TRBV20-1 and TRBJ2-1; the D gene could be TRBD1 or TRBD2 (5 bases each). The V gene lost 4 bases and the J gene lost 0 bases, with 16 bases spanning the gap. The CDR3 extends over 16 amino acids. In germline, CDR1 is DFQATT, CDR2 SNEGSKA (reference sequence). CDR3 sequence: CSAKSGTASSYNEQFF. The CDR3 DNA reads TGCAGTGCTAAGTCCGGGACCGCGAGCTCCTACAATGAGCAGTTCTTC.

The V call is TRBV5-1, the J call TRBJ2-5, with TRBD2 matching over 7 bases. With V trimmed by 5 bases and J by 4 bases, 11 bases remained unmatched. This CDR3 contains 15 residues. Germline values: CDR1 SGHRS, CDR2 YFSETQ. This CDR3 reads CASSFSAGERETQYF. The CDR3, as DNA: TGCGCCAGCAGTTTTTCCGCGGGAGAAAGAGAGACCCAGTACTTC.

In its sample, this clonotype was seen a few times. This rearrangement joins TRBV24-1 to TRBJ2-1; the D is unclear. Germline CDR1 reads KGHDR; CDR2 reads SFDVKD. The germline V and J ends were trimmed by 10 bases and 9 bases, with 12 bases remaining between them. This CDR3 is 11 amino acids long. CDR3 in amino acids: CATPLFFEQFF. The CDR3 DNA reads TGTGCCACTCCCCTTTTCTTTGAGCAGTTCTTC.

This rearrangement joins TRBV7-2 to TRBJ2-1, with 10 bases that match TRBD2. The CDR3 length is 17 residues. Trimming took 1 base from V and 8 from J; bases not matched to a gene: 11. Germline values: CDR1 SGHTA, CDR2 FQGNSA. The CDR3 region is CASSLVGVGLAADEQFF. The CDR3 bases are TGTGCCAGCAGCTTAGTTGGGGTTGGACTAGCGGCCGATGAGCAGTTCTTC.

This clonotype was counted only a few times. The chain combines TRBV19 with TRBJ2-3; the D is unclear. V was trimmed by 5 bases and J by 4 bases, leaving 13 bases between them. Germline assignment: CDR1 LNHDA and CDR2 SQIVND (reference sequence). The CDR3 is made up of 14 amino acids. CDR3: CASSLGIVSDTQYF. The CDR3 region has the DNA TGTGCCAGTAGTCTGGGAATAGTGTCAGATACGCAGTATTTT. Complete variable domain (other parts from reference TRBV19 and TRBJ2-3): DGGITQSPKYLFRKEGQNVTLSCEQNLNHDAMYWYRQDPGQGLRLIYYSQIVNDFQKGDIAEGYSVSREKKESFPLTVTSAQKNPTAFYLCASSLGIVSDTQYFGPGTRLTVL.